The 15 T cell receptor beta chains listed next were all sequenced from one sample in a study of blood T cell repertoires in COVID-19. The repertoire was sequenced with immunoSEQ multiplex PCR; TCRdb's copy has only in-frame clones and lacks some. The table has around 180,000 clones, 86% seen once. The specimen was peripheral blood. The receptors stem from a woman aged 25 to 39 with active or convalescent COVID-19.

The chain is built from TRBV10-1 and TRBJ2-2; D might be TRBD2 (6 bases). Germline CDR1 is WNHNN and CDR2 is SYGVQD (reference sequence). Trimming took 2 bases from V and 4 from J, leaving 14 bases between them. The CDR3 spans 16 residues. The CDR3 reads CASSETLGGSTGELFF. The DNA for the CDR3 is TGCGCCAGCAGTGAGACCCTTGGGGGGAGCACCGGGGAGCTGTTTTTT.

This clone was seen a handful of times. This chain links TRBV2 with TRBJ2-2, with 12 bases identical to TRBD2. The germline gives CDR1 SNHLY, CDR2 FYNNEI. With 1 base clipped from V and 6 bases from J, the junction kept 3 bases outside the gene matches. CDR3 length: 16 amino acids. CDR3 bases: TGTGCCAGCAGTGAAGGACTAGCGGGAGAATCCGGGGAGCTGTTTTTT. Protein: CASSEGLAGESGELFF.

The chain links TRBV30 to TRBJ2-1; no reliable D call. The ends were cut back, 3 bases at V and 5 bases at J, with 5 bases in the middle. The CDR3 contains 11 residues. Germline V gene sequence: CDR1 GTSNPN, CDR2 SVGIG (reference sequence). CDR3 sequence (DNA): TGTGCCTGGAGCGACAACAATGAGCAGTTCTTC. This sequence encodes CAWSDNNEQFF.

The J gene is TRBJ2-7, the V gene TRBV19; a possible D gene is TRBD2 (6 bases). The germline V gene encodes CDR1 LNHDA and CDR2 SQIVND (reference sequence). The CDR3 has 13 residues. The V end lost 2 bases, the J end lost 6 bases, and 11 bases lay between the germline ends. Here the CDR3 DNA reads TGTGCCAGTAGTATATCGAGGCGGGGCGAGCAGTACTTC. It translates to CASSISRRGEQYF.

V is TRBV21-1 and J is TRBJ1-6; the table calls TRBD1, which could not be checked here. TRBV21-1 is marked as a pseudogene. The CDR3 loop spans 14 amino acids. The CDR3 bases are TGTGCCAGCAGGCTGACAGGGGCAGATTCACCCCTCCACTTT. It translates to CASRLTGADSPLHF.

A single count supports this clone. This rearrangement joins TRBV11-3 to TRBJ2-1, with TRBD1 matching over 12 bases. This CDR3 has 14 amino acids. J lost 8 bases, V lost 3 bases, and 2 bases had no gene match. Germline-derived CDR1 and CDR2 are SGHNT and YENEEA. This CDR3 reads CASSFGTGGYEQFF. CDR3 DNA: TGTGCCAGCAGCTTCGGGACAGGGGGCTATGAGCAGTTCTTC.

The chain carries TRBV18 and TRBJ1-6; D gene unclear. The CDR3 totals 14 residues. Between the trimmed V and J ends, which lost 6 bases and 7 bases, there was a span of 13 bases. CDR1 is KGHSH, CDR2 LQKENI, per germline. DNA of the CDR3: TGTGCCAGCTCCCGTGATAGCCAAAATTCACCCCTCCACTTT. Its protein is CASSRDSQNSPLHF.

This clone was picked up one time. The rearrangement uses TRBV28 and TRBJ2-7; TRBD1 might be the D (8 bases). This CDR3 has 15 amino acids. Germline CDR1 is MDHEN and CDR2 is SYDVKM. Trimming left V 4 bases short and J 5 bases short, with 18 bases between. The CDR3 region is CASSSPGGGRNEQYF. As DNA, the CDR3 is TGTGCCAGCAGTTCCCCAGGGGGCGGGAGAAACGAGCAGTACTTC.

This chain joins TRBV6-5 and TRBJ1-4; TRBD1 matches at 9 bases. Germline values: CDR1 MNHEY, CDR2 SVGAGI. After removal of 2 bases from V and 10 bases from J, the junction contained 8 bases not matched to a gene. The CDR3 contains 15 residues. The CDR3 reads CASSYRTGGGGKLFF. CDR3 coding DNA: TGTGCCAGCAGTTACCGAACAGGGGGCGGGGGAAAACTGTTTTTT.

The chain joins TRBV29-1 to TRBJ2-7, with 7 bases fitting TRBD1. The V and J ends lost 7 bases and 3 bases, in that order; junction bases with no gene match: 3. CDR1 and CDR2 from the germline V gene are SQVTM and ANQGSEA. The CDR3 has 11 residues. The CDR3 region is CSARTGYEQYF. CDR3 sequence (DNA): TGCAGCGCCCGGACAGGCTACGAGCAGTACTTC.

This clone was detected once. The rearrangement uses TRBV5-6 and TRBJ1-1; D call uncertain. CDR1 SGHDT and CDR2 YYEEEE come from the germline V gene. Trimming cost V 4 bases and J 3 bases, with 13 bases left between them. The CDR3 totals 14 residues. CDR3 DNA: TGTGCCAGCAGCCCAGGTGTCCGATACACTGAAGCTTTCTTT. Its protein product is CASSPGVRYTEAFF.

The chain links TRBV19 to TRBJ1-4; 10 bases line up with TRBD1. CDR1 is LNHDA, CDR2 SQIVND, per germline (reference sequence). Germline trimming cut 0 bases from V and 10 bases from J; bases unmatched to any gene: 5. The CDR3 loop spans 15 amino acids. The CDR3 sequence is CASSIEGTGAGKLFF. CDR3 sequence (DNA): TGTGCCAGTAGTATAGAAGGGACAGGGGCCGGAAAACTGTTTTTT.

The chain has TRBV24-1 and TRBJ2-3; tentatively, D is TRBD1 (6 bases). The CDR3 loop spans 16 amino acids. V was clipped by 4 bases and J by 1 base, with 14 bases between them. Per germline, CDR1 KGHDR and CDR2 SFDVKD. The CDR3 DNA reads TGTGCCACCAGTGACCCACAGGGAGCGGGCACAGATACGCAGTATTTT. This gives the protein CATSDPQGAGTDTQYF.

The genes are TRBV6-5 and TRBJ2-1, with 7 bases that match TRBD1. CDR1 is MNHEY and CDR2 is SVGAGI in the germline V gene. The CDR3 extends over 15 amino acids. The junction had 8 bases not matched to a gene; V was cut back by 7 bases and J by 2 bases. CDR3 in DNA: TGTGCCAGCACGGTCCGGGACAGAGCCTACAATGAGCAGTTCTTC. It is translated as CASTVRDRAYNEQFF.

The chain recombines TRBV2 with TRBJ2-3; TRBD1 matches at 8 bases. Germline-derived CDR1 and CDR2 are SNHLY and FYNNEI. J was trimmed by 7 bases and V by 6 bases; bases with no gene match: 9. This CDR3 is built from 14 residues. The CDR3 DNA is TGTGCCAGCAGGAGCAGGGGGCTGAGGAATACGCAGTATTTT. This sequence encodes CASRSRGLRNTQYF.